What follows describes a single T cell receptor (beta chain). Its target is not known. The assay was immunoSEQ multiplex PCR, and TCRdb's table has in-frame clones only and misses some. The sample includes 70,000 to 100,000 clones, around 85% seen only once; the top ten take approximately 2.2%. This record comes from a study of radiotherapy plus CTLA-4 blockade in lung cancer. Study conclusions and caveats: Blood saw expansion of tumor-derived TCR clones after radiotherapy plus ipilimumab.

This CDR3 contains 15 residues. CDR1 and CDR2 (germline): SGHVS, FQNEAQ. V lost 5 bases, J lost 5 bases, and 5 bases stayed unmatched. The study treated chemo-refractory metastatic non-small-cell lung cancer patients with focal radiation plus ipilimumab CTLA-4 blockade. V is TRBV7-8 and J is TRBJ1-4; 10 nucleotides line up with TRBD1. This clonotype was obtained from a human donor with non-small cell lung cancer who had a partial response to radiotherapy plus ipilimumab. The specimen comprised peripheral blood, sampled from a patient treated with radiotherapy plus ipilimumab. CDR3 residues: CASSTRTGGNEKLFF. CDR3 in DNA: TGTGCCAGCAGCACGCGGACAGGGGGGAATGAAAAACTGTTTTTT.